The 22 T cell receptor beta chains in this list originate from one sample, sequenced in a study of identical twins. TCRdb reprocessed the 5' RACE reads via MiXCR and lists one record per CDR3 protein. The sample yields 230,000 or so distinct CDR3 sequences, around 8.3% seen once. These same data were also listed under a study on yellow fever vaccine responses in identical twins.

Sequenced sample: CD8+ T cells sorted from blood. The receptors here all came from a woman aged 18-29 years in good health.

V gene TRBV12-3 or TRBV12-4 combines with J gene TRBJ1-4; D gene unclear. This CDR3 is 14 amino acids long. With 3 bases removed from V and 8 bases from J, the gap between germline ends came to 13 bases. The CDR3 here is CASSFGSPEEKLFF. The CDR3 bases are TGTGCCAGCAGTTTTGGGTCCCCGGAGGAAAAACTGTTTTTT.

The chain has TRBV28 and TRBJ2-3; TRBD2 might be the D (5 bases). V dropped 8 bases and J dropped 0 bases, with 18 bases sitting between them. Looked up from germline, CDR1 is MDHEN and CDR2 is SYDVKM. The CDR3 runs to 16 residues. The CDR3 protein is CASLSEGSASTDTQYF. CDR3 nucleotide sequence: TGTGCCAGCCTTTCTGAGGGTTCTGCTAGCACAGATACGCAGTATTTT.

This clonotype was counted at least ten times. The CDR3 loop reads CATSTTENTEAFF. The DNA for the CDR3 is TGTGCCACCAGCACCACAGAGAACACTGAAGCTTTCTTT. The chain links TRBV15 to TRBJ1-1; D gene ambiguous. The germline CDR1 and CDR2 sequences are LNHNV and YYDKDF (reference sequence). The CDR3 spans 13 residues. V lost 4 bases and J 1 base, leaving 7 bases between the germline ends.

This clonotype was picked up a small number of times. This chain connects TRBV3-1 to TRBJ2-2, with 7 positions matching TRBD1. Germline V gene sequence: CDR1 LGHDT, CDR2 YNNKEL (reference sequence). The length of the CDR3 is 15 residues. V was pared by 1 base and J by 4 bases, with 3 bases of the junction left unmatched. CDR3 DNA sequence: TGTGCCAGCAGCCAAGGACAGGGAAGCACCGGGGAGCTGTTTTTT. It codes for CASSQGQGSTGELFF.

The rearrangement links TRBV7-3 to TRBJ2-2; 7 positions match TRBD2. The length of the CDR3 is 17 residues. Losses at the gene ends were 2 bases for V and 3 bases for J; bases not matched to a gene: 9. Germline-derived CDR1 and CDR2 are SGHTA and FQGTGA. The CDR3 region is CASSLPLGGMDTGELFF. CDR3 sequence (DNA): TGTGCCAGCAGCTTACCCCTCGGGGGGATGGACACCGGGGAGCTGTTTTTT.

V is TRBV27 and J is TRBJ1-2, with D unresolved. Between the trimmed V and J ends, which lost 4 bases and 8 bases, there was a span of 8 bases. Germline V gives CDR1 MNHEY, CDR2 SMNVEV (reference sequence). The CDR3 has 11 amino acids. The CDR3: CASSSKKGYTF. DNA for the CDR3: TGTGCCAGCAGTTCCAAAAAGGGCTACACCTTC.

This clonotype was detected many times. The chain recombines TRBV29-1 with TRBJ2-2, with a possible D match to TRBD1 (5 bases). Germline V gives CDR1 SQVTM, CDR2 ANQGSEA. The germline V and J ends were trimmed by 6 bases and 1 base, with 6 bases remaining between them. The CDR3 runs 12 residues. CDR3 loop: CSVQGNTGELFF. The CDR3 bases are TGCAGCGTCCAGGGGAACACCGGGGAGCTGTTTTTT.

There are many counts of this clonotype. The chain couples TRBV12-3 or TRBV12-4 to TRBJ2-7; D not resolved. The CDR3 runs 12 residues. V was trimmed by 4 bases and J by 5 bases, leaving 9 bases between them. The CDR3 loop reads CASSSHLNEQYF. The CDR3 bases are TGTGCCAGCAGTTCCCACCTAAACGAGCAGTACTTC.

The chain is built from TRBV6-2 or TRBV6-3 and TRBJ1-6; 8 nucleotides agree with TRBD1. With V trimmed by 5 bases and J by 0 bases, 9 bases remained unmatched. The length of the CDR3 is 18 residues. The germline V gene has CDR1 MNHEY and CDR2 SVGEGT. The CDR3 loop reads CASSHLWDRSSYNSPLHF. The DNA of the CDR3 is TGTGCCAGCAGTCACCTGTGGGACAGGAGCTCCTATAATTCACCCCTCCACTTT.

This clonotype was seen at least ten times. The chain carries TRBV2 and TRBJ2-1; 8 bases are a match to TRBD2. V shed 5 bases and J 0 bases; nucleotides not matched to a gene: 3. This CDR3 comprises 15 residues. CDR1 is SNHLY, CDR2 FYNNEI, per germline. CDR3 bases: TGTGCCAGCAGTCCTCTAGCGGGCTCCTACAATGAGCAGTTCTTC. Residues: CASSPLAGSYNEQFF.

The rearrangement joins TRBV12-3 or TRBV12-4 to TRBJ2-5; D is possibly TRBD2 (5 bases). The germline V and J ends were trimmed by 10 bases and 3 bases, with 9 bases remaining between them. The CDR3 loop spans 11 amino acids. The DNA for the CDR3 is TGTGCCATCACTAGGGAAGAGACCCAGTACTTC. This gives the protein CAITREETQYF.

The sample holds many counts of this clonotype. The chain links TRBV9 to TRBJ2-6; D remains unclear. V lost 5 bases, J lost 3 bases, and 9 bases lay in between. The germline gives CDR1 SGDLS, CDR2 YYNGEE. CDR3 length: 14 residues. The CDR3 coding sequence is TGTGCCAGCAGGGGAAGCTTTGGGGCCAACGTCCTGACTTTC. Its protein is CASRGSFGANVLTF.

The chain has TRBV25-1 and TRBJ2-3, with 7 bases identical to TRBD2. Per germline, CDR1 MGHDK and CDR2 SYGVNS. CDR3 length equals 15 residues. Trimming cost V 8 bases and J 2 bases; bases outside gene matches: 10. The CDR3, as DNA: TGTGCCAGCGCCTTGGGACTATCCTACACAGATACGCAGTATTTT. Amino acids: CASALGLSYTDTQYF.

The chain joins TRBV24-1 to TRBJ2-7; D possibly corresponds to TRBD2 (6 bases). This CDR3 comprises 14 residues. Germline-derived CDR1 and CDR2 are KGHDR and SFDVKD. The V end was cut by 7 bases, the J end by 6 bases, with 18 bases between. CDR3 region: CATSPRDSTGEQYF. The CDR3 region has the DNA TGTGCCACCAGCCCCCGGGACTCGACTGGCGAGCAGTACTTC.

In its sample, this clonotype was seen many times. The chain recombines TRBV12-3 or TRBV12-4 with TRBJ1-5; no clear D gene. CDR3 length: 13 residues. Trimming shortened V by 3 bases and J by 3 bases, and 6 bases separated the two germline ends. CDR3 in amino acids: CASSFGPNQPQHF. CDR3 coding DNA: TGTGCCAGCAGTTTCGGCCCCAATCAGCCCCAGCATTTT.

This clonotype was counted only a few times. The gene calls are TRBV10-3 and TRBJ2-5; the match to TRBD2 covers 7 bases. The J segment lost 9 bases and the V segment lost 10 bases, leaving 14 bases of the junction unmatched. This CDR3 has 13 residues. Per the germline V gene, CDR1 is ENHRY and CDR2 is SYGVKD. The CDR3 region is CATTLAGHDAQYF. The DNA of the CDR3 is TGTGCCACTACCTTAGCGGGCCACGATGCCCAGTACTTC.

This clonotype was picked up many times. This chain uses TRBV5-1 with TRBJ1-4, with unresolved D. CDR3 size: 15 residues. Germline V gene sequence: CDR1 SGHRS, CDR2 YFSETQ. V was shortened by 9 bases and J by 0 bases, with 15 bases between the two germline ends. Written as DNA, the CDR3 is TGCGCCACCTCGGAAAAGGGCACAACTAATGAAAAACTGTTTTTT. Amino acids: CATSEKGTTNEKLFF.

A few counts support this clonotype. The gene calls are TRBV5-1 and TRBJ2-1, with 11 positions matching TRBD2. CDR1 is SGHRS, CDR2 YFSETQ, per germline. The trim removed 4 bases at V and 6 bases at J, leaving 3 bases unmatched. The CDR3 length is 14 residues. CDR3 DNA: TGCGCCAGCAGCATGGGACTAGCGGTCAATGAGCAGTTCTTC. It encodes CASSMGLAVNEQFF.

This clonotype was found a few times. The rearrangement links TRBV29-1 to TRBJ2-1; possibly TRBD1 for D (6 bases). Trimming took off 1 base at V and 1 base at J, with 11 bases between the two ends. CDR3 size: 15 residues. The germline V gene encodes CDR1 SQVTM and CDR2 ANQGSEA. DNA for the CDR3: TGCAGCGTTGAAGGCCGACAGGCTTCCTACAATGAGCAGTTCTTC. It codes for CSVEGRQASYNEQFF.

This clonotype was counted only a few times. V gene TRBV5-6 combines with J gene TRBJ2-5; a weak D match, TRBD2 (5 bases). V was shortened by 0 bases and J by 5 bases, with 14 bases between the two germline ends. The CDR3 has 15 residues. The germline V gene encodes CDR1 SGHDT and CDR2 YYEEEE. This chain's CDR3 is CASSLVGLAGETQYF. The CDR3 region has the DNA TGTGCCAGCAGCTTGGTGGGTCTAGCCGGGGAGACCCAGTACTTC.

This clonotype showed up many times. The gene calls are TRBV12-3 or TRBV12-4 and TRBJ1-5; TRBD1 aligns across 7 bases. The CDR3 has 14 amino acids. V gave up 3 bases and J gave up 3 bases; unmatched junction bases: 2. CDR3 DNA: TGTGCCAGCAGTTTTGACAGGGTCAATCAGCCCCAGCATTTT. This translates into CASSFDRVNQPQHF.

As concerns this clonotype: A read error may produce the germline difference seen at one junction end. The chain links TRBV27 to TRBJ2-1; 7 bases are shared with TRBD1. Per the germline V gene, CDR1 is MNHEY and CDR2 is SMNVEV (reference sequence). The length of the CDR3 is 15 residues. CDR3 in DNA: TGTGCCAGCAGTGAACAGGGGCCCTCCAACAATGAGCAGTTCTTC. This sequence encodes CASSEQGPSNNEQFF.